Only one count was recorded for the clone carrying this TCR beta chain. Its antigen is as yet unknown. The data originate from a study of OX40 agonist ivuxolimab in advanced cancers. The timepoints at which blood was sampled were baseline, cycle 4 day 1, and cycle 7 day 1. Germline V lookup: CDR1 MNHEY, CDR2 SMNVEV (reference sequence). The CDR3 totals 12 residues. The ends were cut back, 6 bases at V and 8 bases at J, with 12 bases in the middle. Findings of the study overall: Mean expanded clone counts were higher in CD8+ than CD4+ T cells.

The table came from immunoSEQ multiplex PCR; TCRdb's copy has only in-frame clones and leaves some out. The table lists almost 90,000 clones, around 87% of them singletons. The TCR sequence derives from an adult with an advanced solid tumor such as melanoma, head and neck, liver or kidney cancer. Sequencing was performed on CD4+ or CD8+ T cells sorted from blood, taken in a trial of the OX40 agonist ivuxolimab. The chain employs TRBV27 and TRBJ2-3, with a possible D match to TRBD1 (5 bases). The CDR3 here is CASRTVQGTQYF. CDR3 sequence (DNA): TGTGCCAGCAGAACAGTCCAGGGTACGCAGTATTTT.